Below, 14 T cell receptor beta chains from the same sample are listed, as sequenced in a study of T-cell reconstitution after alpha-beta-depleted transplantation in children. Library preparation (for TCRbeta) was performed with unique molecular identifiers. TCRdb processed the PCR reads anew with MiXCR; each CDR3 protein has one entry. The table records 450,000 to 550,000 distinct CDR3 sequences, roughly 11% of them present only once. Sequencing used PBMCs, mostly from graft donor cells, obtained 180 days after TCRalphabeta/CD19-depleted stem cell transplant. The receptors stem from a female patient aged 2 to 10 who had a stem cell transplant for aplastic anemia, so the T cells may come from the graft donor.

This clonotype was counted only a few times. V gene TRBV29-1 combines with J gene TRBJ2-7; TRBD2 is a possible D gene (5 bases). The germline V gene has CDR1 SQVTM and CDR2 ANQGSEA. The CDR3 is made up of 11 amino acids. Between the trimmed V and J ends, which lost 7 bases and 6 bases, there was a span of 13 bases. DNA for the CDR3: TGCAGCGCCTACCGAGGGTCCGAGCAGTACTTC. Protein sequence: CSAYRGSEQYF.

The rearrangement uses TRBV20-1 and TRBJ2-1; 8 bases are shared with TRBD2. The CDR3 runs to 17 residues. V lost 0 bases to trimming and J lost 2 bases; unmatched junction nucleotides: 9. Germline V gene sequence: CDR1 DFQATT, CDR2 SNEGSKA (reference sequence). CDR3 nucleotides: TGCAGTGCTAGAGAGCGATCCGGACTAGCTCCCTACAATGAGCAGTTCTTC. Translating it yields CSARERSGLAPYNEQFF.

This clonotype was seen a handful of times. The genes are TRBV14 and TRBJ2-3, with 12 bases identical to TRBD2. In germline, CDR1 is SGHDN, CDR2 FVKESK. CDR3 size: 16 residues. V gave up 2 bases and J gave up 5 bases; unmatched junction bases: 5. In DNA, the CDR3 is TGTGCCAGCAGCCAACTAGCGGGAGGGCCAGTAGATACGCAGTATTTT. Amino acid sequence: CASSQLAGGPVDTQYF.

This clonotype was seen at least ten times. This chain uses TRBV27 with TRBJ2-7, with TRBD2 matching 8 bases. J lost 3 bases, V lost 6 bases, and 4 bases had no gene match. Germline V lookup: CDR1 MNHEY, CDR2 SMNVEV (reference sequence). The CDR3 sequence is 13 residues long. The CDR3 DNA reads as TGTGCCAGCAGAACTAGCGGCGGCTACGAGCAGTACGTC. It specifies CASRTSGGYEQYV.

This clonotype has more than one count but fewer than ten. V gene TRBV19 combines with J gene TRBJ2-1, with D possibly being TRBD2 (5 bases). The CDR3 runs to 18 residues. Germline CDR1 LNHDA, CDR2 SQIVND (reference sequence). The V end lost 3 bases, the J end lost 0 bases, and 18 bases lay between the germline ends. The CDR3 DNA reads as TGTGCCAGTAGTATTACGGGGTATGCGCAGAGCTCCTACAATGAGCAGTTCTTC. Residues: CASSITGYAQSSYNEQFF.

The chain carries TRBV30 and TRBJ2-2; 10 bases match TRBD1. The CDR3 length is 14 residues. J gave up 6 bases and V 5 bases, and 6 bases lay outside the gene matches. CDR1 GTSNPN and CDR2 SVGIG come from the germline V gene (reference sequence). The CDR3 here is CAWHLGQGAGELFF. The CDR3 region has the DNA TGTGCCTGGCACCTCGGACAGGGGGCCGGGGAGCTGTTTTTT.

This clonotype occurred a few times. The chain carries TRBV6-5 and TRBJ2-5; the match to TRBD2 covers 9 bases. This CDR3 has 15 residues. Germline V gene data show CDR1 as MNHEY and CDR2 as SVGAGI. Trimming at V came to 4 bases and at J to 4 bases, leaving 7 bases not matched to a gene. The CDR3 reads CASSWVAGVLETQYF. The CDR3 DNA reads as TGTGCCAGCAGTTGGGTAGCGGGAGTTCTAGAGACCCAGTACTTC.

This sequence joins TRBV4-3 and TRBJ2-7; 7 bases line up with TRBD2. The germline V gene has CDR1 LGHNA and CDR2 YSLEER. CDR3 length equals 15 residues. V was pared by 1 base and J by 2 bases, with 5 bases of the junction left unmatched. The CDR3 nucleotides are TGCGCCAGCAGCCAAGCTTGGGGGGGAACCTACGAGCAGTACGTC. Its translation: CASSQAWGGTYEQYV.

This clonotype has a handful of counts. CDR3 in DNA: TGTGCCAGCAGCTTTCGGGCGTACACAGATACGCAGTATTTT. Translated: CASSFRAYTDTQYF. This sequence joins TRBV5-5 and TRBJ2-3, with no clear D. The V gene lost 2 bases and the J gene lost 2 bases, with 9 bases spanning the gap. This CDR3 region has 14 residues. Germline CDR1 and CDR2: SGHKS and YYEKEE (reference sequence). Combining the CDR3 with reference TRBV5-5 and TRBJ2-3 gives the whole variable domain DAGVTQSPTHLIKTRGQQVTLRCSPISGHKSVSWYQQVLGQGPQFIFQYYEKEERGRGNFPDRFSARQFPNYSSELNVNALLLGDSALYLCASSFRAYTDTQYFGPGTRLTVL.

This clonotype was seen only a few times. V is TRBV7-2 and J is TRBJ2-2, with TRBD1 matching over 9 bases. J gave up 7 bases and V 2 bases, and 5 bases lay outside the gene matches. The CDR3 contains 15 residues. Germline V gene data show CDR1 as SGHTA and CDR2 as FQGNSA. This CDR3 is CASSLYRGLHGELFF. The CDR3, as DNA: TGTGCCAGCAGCTTATACAGGGGGCTTCACGGGGAGCTGTTTTTT.

This clonotype has just a few counts. The rearrangement uses TRBV10-3 and TRBJ2-7; 10 bases line up with TRBD2. There are 15 residues in the CDR3. Germline CDR1 ENHRY, CDR2 SYGVKD. J was trimmed by 3 bases and V by 11 bases; bases with no gene match: 13. DNA for the CDR3: TGTGCCGCAACCTCAGCGGGAGGGTCCTTCTACGAGCAGTACGTC. Translated, it gives CAATSAGGSFYEQYV.

This clonotype was seen a handful of times. The CDR3 is CASRIRLPAPPTDTQYF. The CDR3 DNA is TGTGCCAGCAGGATTAGATTGCCAGCCCCCCCCACAGATACGCAGTATTTT. This sequence joins TRBV11-2 and TRBJ2-3; D gene uncertain. V shed 6 bases and J shed 2 bases, with 21 bases lying between them. The CDR3 extends over 17 amino acids. CDR1 SGHAT and CDR2 FQNNGV come from the germline V gene.

There are many counts of this clonotype. This chain links TRBV2 with TRBJ1-5; D possibly corresponds to TRBD1 (5 bases). Deletions cut 8 bases from V and 4 bases from J, with 24 bases between. The CDR3 contains 17 residues. The germline CDR1 and CDR2 sequences are SNHLY and FYNNEI. The CDR3: CASRANFREVRNQPQHF. DNA of the CDR3: TGTGCCAGCCGTGCAAATTTCAGGGAAGTGAGGAATCAGCCCCAGCATTTT.

This clonotype was found a few times. The genes are TRBV11-2 and TRBJ2-7, with D maybe TRBD1 (7 bases). Trimming cost V 5 bases and J 5 bases, with 16 bases left between them. CDR1 and CDR2 from the germline V gene are SGHAT and FQNNGV. CDR3 length: 14 residues. DNA of the CDR3: TGTGCCAGCAGCGAGAGGGCCAGGGGGGACGAGCAGTACTTC. Encoded protein: CASSERARGDEQYF.